The clone carrying this T cell receptor (beta chain) has at least ten counts. The data were obtained in a study of T cells in Graves' hyperthyroidism and ophthalmopathy. The CDR3 length is 15 residues. The germline V gene encodes CDR1 SGHRS and CDR2 YFSETQ. Trimming pared 0 bases from V and 0 bases from J, leaving 9 bases between. TCR beta CDR3 region amplification was performed from RNA transcripts. A first-round RT-PCR of the TCR CDR3 used the HTBI primer set. TCRdb ran MiXCR on the multiplex PCR reads and lists one entry per CDR3 protein. This table has a few hundred thousand distinct CDR3 sequences, 20% to 25% appearing once.

The rearrangement joins TRBV5-1 to TRBJ1-1; tentative D call: TRBD1 (6 bases). This clonotype was obtained from a woman between 45 and 65 years old with Graves' hyperthyroidism. Input material: blood. The CDR3: CASSLVTGMNTEAFF. CDR3 DNA sequence: TGCGCCAGCAGCTTGGTAACAGGGATGAACACTGAAGCTTTCTTT.